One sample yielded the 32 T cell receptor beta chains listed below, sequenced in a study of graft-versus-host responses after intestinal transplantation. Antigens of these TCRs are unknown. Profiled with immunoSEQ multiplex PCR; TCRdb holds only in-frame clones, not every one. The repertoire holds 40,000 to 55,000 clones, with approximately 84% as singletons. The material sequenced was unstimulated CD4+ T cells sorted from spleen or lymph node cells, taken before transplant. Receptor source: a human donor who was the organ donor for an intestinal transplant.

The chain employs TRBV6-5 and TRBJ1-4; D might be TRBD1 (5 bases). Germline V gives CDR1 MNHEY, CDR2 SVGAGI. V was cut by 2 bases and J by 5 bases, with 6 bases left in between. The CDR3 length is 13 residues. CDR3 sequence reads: CASSYRDNEKLFF. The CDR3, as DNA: TGTGCCAGCAGTTACCGGGACAATGAAAAACTGTTTTTT.

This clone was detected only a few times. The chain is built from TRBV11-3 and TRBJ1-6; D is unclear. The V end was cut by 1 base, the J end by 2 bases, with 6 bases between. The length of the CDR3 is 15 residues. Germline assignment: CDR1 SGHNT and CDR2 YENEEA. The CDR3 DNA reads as TGTGCCAGCAGCTTAGCCGGGGCCTATAATTCACCCCTCCACTTT. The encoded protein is CASSLAGAYNSPLHF.

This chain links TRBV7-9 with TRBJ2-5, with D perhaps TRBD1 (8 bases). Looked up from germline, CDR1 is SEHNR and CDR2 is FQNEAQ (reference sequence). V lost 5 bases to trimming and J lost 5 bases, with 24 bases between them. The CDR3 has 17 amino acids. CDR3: CASSPLFLTGEGETQYF. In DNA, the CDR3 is TGTGCCAGCAGCCCCTTATTCCTGACAGGGGAGGGGGAGACCCAGTACTTC.

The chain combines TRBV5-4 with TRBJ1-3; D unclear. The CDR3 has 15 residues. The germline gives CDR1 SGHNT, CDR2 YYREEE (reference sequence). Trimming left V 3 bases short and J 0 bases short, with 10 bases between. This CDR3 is CASSSAGYSGNTIYF. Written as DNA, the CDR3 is TGTGCCAGCAGCTCGGCCGGATACTCTGGAAACACCATATATTTT.

CDR3 protein: CAWRLVRQGYNEQFF. CDR3 DNA: TGTGCCTGGAGATTAGTGCGACAGGGATACAATGAGCAGTTCTTC. V gene TRBV30 combines with J gene TRBJ2-1, with 7 bases fitting TRBD1. Looked up from germline, CDR1 is GTSNPN and CDR2 is SVGIG (reference sequence). V shed 3 bases and J 4 bases; nucleotides not matched to a gene: 9. This CDR3 has 15 residues.

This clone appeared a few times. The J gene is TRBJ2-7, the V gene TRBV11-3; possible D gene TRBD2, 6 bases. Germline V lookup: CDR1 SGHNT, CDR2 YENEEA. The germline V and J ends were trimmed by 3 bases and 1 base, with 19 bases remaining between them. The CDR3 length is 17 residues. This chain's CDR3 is CASSLGSWRGQSYEQYF. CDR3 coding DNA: TGTGCCAGCAGCTTGGGTAGCTGGAGGGGCCAATCCTACGAGCAGTACTTC. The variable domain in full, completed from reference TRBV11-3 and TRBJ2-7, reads EAGVVQSPRYKIIEKKQPVAFWCNPISGHNTLYWYLQNLGQGPELLIRYENEEAVDDSQLPKDRFSAERLKGVDSTLKIQPAELGDSAVYLCASSLGSWRGQSYEQYFGPGTRLTVT.

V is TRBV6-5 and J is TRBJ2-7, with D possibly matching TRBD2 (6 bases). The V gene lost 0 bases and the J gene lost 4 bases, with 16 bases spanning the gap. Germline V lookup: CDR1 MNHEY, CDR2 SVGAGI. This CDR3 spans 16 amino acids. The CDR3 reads CASSYSRGSGKYEQYF. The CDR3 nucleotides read TGTGCCAGCAGTTACTCGCGGGGAAGCGGCAAGTACGAGCAGTACTTC.

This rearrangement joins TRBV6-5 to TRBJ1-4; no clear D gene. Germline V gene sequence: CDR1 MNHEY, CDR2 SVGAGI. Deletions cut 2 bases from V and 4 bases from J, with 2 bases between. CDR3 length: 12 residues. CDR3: CASSYNNEKLFF. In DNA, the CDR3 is TGTGCCAGCAGTTACAATAATGAAAAACTGTTTTTT.

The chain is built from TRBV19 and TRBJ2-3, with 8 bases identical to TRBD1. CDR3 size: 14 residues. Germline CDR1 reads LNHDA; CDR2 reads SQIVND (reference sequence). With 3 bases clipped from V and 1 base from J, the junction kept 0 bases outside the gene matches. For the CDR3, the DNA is TGTGCCAGTAGTATGACAGGGGGCACAGATACGCAGTATTTT. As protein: CASSMTGGTDTQYF. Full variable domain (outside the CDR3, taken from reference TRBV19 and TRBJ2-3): DGGITQSPKYLFRKEGQNVTLSCEQNLNHDAMYWYRQDPGQGLRLIYYSQIVNDFQKGDIAEGYSVSREKKESFPLTVTSAQKNPTAFYLCASSMTGGTDTQYFGPGTRLTVL.

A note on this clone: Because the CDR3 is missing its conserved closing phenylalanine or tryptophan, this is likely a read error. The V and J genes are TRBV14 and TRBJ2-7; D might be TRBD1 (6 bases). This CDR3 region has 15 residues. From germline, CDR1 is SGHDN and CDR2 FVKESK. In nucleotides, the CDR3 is TGCGCCAGCAGCCAAGCAGGGGCTAGCTCCTACGAGCAGTACCTC. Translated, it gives CASSQAGASSYEQYL.

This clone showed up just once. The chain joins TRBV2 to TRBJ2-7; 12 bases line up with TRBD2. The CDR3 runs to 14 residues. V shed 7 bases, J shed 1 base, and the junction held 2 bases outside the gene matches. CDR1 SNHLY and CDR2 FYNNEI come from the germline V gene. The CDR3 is CASTGTSGSYEQYF. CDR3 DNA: TGTGCCAGCACCGGGACTAGCGGGTCCTACGAGCAGTACTTC.

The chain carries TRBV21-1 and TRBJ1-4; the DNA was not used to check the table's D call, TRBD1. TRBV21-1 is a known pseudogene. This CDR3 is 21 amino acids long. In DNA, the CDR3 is TGTGCCAGCAGCAAAGAGGATTGGGGGTTGAGGACAGGCAATTATAATGAAAAACTGTTTTTT. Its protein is CASSKEDWGLRTGNYNEKLFF.

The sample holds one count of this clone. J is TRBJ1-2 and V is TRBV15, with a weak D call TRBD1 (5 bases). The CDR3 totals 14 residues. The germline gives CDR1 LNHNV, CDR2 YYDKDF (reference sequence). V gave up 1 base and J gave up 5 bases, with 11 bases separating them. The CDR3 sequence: CATSRGAGPYGYTF. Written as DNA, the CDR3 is TGTGCCACCAGCAGAGGGGCAGGGCCTTATGGCTACACCTTC.

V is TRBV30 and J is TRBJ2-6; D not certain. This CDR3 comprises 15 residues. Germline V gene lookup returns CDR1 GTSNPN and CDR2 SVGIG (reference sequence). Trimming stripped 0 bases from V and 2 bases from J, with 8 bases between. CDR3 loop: CAWSVYETGANVLTF. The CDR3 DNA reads TGTGCCTGGAGTGTATACGAAACTGGGGCCAACGTCCTGACTTTC.

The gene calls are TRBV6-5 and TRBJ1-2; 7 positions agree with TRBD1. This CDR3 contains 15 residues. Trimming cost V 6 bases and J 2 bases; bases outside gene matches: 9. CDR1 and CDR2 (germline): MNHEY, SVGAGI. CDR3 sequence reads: CASRPPGGYNYGYTF. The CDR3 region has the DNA TGTGCCAGCAGACCCCCAGGGGGTTACAACTATGGCTACACCTTC.

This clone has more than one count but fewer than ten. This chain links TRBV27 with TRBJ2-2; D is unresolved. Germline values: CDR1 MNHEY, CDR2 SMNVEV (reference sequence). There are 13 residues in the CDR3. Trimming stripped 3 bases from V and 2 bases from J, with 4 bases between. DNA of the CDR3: TGTGCCAGCAGTTTGGACAACACCGGGGAGCTGTTTTTT. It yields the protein CASSLDNTGELFF.

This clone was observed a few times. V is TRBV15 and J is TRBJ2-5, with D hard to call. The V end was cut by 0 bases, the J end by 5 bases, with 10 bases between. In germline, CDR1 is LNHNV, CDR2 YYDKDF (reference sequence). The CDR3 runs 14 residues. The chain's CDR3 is CATSRDPQYETQYF. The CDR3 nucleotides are TGTGCCACCAGCAGAGATCCCCAATATGAGACCCAGTACTTC.

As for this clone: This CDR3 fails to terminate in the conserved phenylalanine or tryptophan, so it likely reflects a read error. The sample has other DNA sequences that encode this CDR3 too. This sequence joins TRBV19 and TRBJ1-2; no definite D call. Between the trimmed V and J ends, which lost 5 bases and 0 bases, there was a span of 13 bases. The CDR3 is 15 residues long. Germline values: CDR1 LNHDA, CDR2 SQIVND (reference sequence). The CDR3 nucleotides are TGTGCCAGTAGTTCACGCGGGCGGGCTAACTATGGCTACACCCTC. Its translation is CASSSRGRANYGYTL.

The DNA of the CDR3 is TGTGCCAGTAGTGCCCGGGACAGGGGGGACACTGAAGCTTTCTTT. This translates into CASSARDRGDTEAFF. This sequence joins TRBV19 and TRBJ1-1, with 11 bases that match TRBD1. The germline V gene encodes CDR1 LNHDA and CDR2 SQIVND (reference sequence). The V segment lost 5 bases and the J segment 3 bases; nucleotides outside the gene matches: 5. The CDR3 sequence is 15 residues long.

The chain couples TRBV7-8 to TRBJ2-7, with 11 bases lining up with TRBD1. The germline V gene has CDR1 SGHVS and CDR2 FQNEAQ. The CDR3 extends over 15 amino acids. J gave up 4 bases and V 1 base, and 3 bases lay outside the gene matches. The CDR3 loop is CASSLGTGGTYEQYF. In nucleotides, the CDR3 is TGTGCCAGCAGCTTAGGGACAGGGGGCACTTACGAGCAGTACTTC.

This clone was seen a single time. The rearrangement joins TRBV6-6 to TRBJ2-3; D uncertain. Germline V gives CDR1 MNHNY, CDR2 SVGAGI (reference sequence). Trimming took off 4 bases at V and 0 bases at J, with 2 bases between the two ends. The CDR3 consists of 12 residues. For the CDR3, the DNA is TGTGCCAGCAGTTCTAGCACAGATACGCAGTATTTT. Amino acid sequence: CASSSSTDTQYF.

The CDR3 sequence: CASSTFRDSPYEQYF. CDR3 nucleotides: TGTGCCAGCAGTACCTTCCGGGACAGCCCCTACGAGCAGTACTTC. The V gene is TRBV6-1, the J gene TRBJ2-7; 7 bases align to TRBD1. The CDR3 has 15 amino acids. The germline gives CDR1 MNHNS, CDR2 SASEGT. Trimming at V came to 5 bases and at J to 2 bases, leaving 9 bases not matched to a gene.

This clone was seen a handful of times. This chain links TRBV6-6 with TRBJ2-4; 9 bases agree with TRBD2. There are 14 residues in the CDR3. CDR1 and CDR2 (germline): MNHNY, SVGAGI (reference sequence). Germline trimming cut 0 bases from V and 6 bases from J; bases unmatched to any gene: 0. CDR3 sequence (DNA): TGTGCCAGCAGTTACTCTAGCGGGAGAAACATTCAGTACTTC. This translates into CASSYSSGRNIQYF.

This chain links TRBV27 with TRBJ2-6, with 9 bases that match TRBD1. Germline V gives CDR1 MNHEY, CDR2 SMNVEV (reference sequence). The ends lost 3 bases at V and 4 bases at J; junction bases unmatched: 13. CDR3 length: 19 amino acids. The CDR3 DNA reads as TGTGCCAGCAGTTTTTGGGCTAGGACAGGGGAAGCGGGGGCCAACGTCCTGACTTTC. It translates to CASSFWARTGEAGANVLTF.

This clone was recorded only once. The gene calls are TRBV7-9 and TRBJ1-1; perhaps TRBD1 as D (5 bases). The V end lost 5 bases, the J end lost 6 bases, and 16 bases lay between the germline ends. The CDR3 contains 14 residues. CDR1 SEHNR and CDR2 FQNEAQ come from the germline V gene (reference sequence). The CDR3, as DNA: TGTGCCAGCAGCGGCAGGGTACTGGGGGCTGAAGCTTTCTTT. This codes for CASSGRVLGAEAFF.

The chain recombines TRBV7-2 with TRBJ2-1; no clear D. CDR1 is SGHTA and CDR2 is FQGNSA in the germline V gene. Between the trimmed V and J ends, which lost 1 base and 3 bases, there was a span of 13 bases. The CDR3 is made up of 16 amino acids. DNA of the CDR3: TGTGCCAGCAGCTTAGATGGAACAGTGATCTACAATGAGCAGTTCTTC. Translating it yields CASSLDGTVIYNEQFF.

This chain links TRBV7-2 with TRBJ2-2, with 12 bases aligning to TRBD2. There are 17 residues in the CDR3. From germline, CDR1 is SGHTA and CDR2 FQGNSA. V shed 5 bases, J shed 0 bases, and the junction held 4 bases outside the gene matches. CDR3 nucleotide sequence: TGTGCCAGCAGCCAAGGACTAGCGGGATCGAACACCGGGGAGCTGTTTTTT. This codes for CASSQGLAGSNTGELFF.

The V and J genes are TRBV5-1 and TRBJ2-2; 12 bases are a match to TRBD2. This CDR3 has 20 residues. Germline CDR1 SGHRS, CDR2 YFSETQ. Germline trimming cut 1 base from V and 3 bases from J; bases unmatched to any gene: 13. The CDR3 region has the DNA TGCGCCAGCAGCTTGCCCGCTAGCGGGAGGGCCTTTTTGTACACCGGGGAGCTGTTTTTT. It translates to CASSLPASGRAFLYTGELFF. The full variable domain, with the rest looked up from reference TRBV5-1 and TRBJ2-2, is KAGVTQTPRYLIKTRGQQVTLSCSPISGHRSVSWYQQTPGQGLQFLFEYFSETQRNKGNFPGRFSGRQFSNSRSEMNVSTLELGDSALYLCASSLPASGRAFLYTGELFFGEGSRLTVL.

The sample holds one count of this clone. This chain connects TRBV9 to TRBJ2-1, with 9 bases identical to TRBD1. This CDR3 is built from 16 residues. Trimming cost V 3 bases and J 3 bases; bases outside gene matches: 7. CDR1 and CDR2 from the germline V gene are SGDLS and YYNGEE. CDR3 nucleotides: TGTGCCAGCAGCGCCGGCACAGGGGGCTTCTACAATGAGCAGTTCTTC. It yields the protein CASSAGTGGFYNEQFF.

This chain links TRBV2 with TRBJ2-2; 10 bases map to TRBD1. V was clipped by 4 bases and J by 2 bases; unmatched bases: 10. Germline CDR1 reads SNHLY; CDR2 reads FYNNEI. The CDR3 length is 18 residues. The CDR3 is CASSVPGQGRPNTGELFF. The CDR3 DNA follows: TGTGCCAGCAGTGTCCCGGGACAGGGGCGTCCTAACACCGGGGAGCTGTTTTTT.

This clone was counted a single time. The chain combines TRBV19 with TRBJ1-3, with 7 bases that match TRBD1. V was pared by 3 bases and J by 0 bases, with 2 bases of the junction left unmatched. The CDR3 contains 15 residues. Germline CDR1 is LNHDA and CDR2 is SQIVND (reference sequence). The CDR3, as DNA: TGTGCCAGTAGTATCCGGGACAGCTCTGGAAACACCATATATTTT. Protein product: CASSIRDSSGNTIYF.

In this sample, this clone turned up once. This CDR3 reads CASSASYRATEAFF. The CDR3 DNA reads as TGTGCCAGCAGCGCTAGTTACAGGGCGACTGAAGCTTTCTTT. This chain uses TRBV6-5 with TRBJ1-1; D possibly corresponds to TRBD1 (6 bases). The V gene lost 6 bases and the J gene lost 5 bases, with 16 bases spanning the gap. Germline V gene sequence: CDR1 MNHEY, CDR2 SVGAGI. The CDR3 contains 14 residues.